Each of the 4 T cell receptor beta chains below was sequenced from the same sample in a study of blood T cell repertoires in COVID-19. This table comes from immunoSEQ multiplex PCR, and its TCRdb copy is limited to in-frame clones, with some not included. The sample has roughly 94,000 clones; roughly 88% are singletons. Sequenced: peripheral blood. The origin of the receptors is a man between 60 and 75 years old with acute or convalescent COVID-19.

The V gene is TRBV7-6, the J gene TRBJ1-5, with D possibly matching TRBD1 (6 bases). V was pared by 6 bases and J by 5 bases, with 14 bases between. CDR3 length: 14 residues. Germline CDR1 SGHVS, CDR2 FNYEAQ. Here the CDR3 DNA reads TGTGCCAGCAGTTTCGGCAGGGGTGATCAGCCCCAGCATTTT. It specifies CASSFGRGDQPQHF.

This clone came up once. The genes are TRBV7-2 and TRBJ1-6, with TRBD1 as a possible D gene (5 bases). Trimming cost V 1 base and J 9 bases, with 13 bases left between them. CDR1 and CDR2 (germline): SGHTA, FQGNSA. The CDR3 contains 15 residues. The CDR3 loop reads CASSLVGQGSSPLHF. The CDR3 DNA sequence: TGTGCCAGCAGCTTAGTGGGTCAGGGAAGTTCACCCCTCCACTTT.

The V call is TRBV6-5, the J call TRBJ1-2, with 11 bases that match TRBD1. The V gene's germline CDR1 is MNHEY and CDR2 SVGAGI. This CDR3 contains 14 residues. The V gene end was trimmed by 6 bases and the J gene end by 7 bases; junction bases not matched to a gene: 7. CDR3 in amino acids: CASSLGQGAGGYTF. CDR3 nucleotide sequence: TGTGCCAGCAGCCTCGGACAGGGGGCTGGTGGCTACACCTTC.

The chain joins TRBV15 to TRBJ2-5; the D gene is possibly TRBD2 (5 bases). The V gene's germline CDR1 is LNHNV and CDR2 YYDKDF (reference sequence). V gave up 3 bases and J gave up 12 bases, with 17 bases separating them. The CDR3 contains 13 residues. CDR3 in DNA: TGTGCCACCAGCAGCTTTTCCGACTGGGAGAAGTACTTC. Residues: CATSSFSDWEKYF. The whole variable domain, remainder taken from reference TRBV15 and TRBJ2-5, is DAMVIQNPRYQVTQFGKPVTLSCSQTLNHNVMYWYQQKSSQAPKLLFHYYDKDFNNEADTPDNFQSRRPNTSFCFLDIRSPGLGDTAMYLCATSSFSDWEKYFGPGTRLLVL.